This T cell receptor beta chain was retrieved from a study of memory CD8 T cells in hepatitis C reinfection. Study as a whole: A positive HCV RNA test after two negatives ≥60 days apart defined reinfection.

Study-wide results and limits: Only five donors prevented definitive conclusions about public clonotypes.

Profiling relied on immunoSEQ multiplex PCR, and the TCRdb table lists in-frame clones only, not all of them. Here the sample spans 35,000 to 50,000 clones, 85% to 90% being singletons. Time point indicated: peak reinfection, 3 to 8 weeks after reinfection detection. TCR sequencing was done directly ex vivo on sorted cells, without expansion in vitro. The Montreal HEPCO cohort supplied donors who inject drugs. Control naive CD8 T cells came from a couple of donors at all three reinfection time points. V lost 1 base, J lost 5 bases, and 9 bases lay in between. The germline V gene has CDR1 SGHDT and CDR2 YYEEEE. The CDR3 is made up of 13 amino acids. Comment on this clone: Its antigen is currently unknown.

V gene TRBV5-6 combines with J gene TRBJ1-1; a weak D match, TRBD1 (5 bases). This receptor was identified in a young man with hepatitis C virus infection. Source material: naive CD8+ T cells sorted from blood. This CDR3 is CASSLTGGTEAFF. Written as DNA, the CDR3 is TGTGCCAGCAGCTTGACCGGGGGGACTGAAGCTTTCTTT.